The 20 T cell receptor beta chains given below trace back to one sample, sequenced in a study of shared clonotypes between healthy human individuals. Here immunoSEQ multiplex PCR was the method, and the copy in TCRdb shows in-frame clones only, minus some. The sample has some 500,000 clones, almost 97% seen once. Sequencing was done on a sample of naive CD4+ T cells sorted from blood. Regarding subset: CD45RA+ positively selected. The receptors come from a woman aged 25 to 39 in good health.

The chain has TRBV11-2 and TRBJ2-5; TRBD2 agrees at 13 bases. CDR3 length equals 16 residues. The ends lost 5 bases at V and 3 bases at J; junction bases unmatched: 6. Germline V CDR1 and CDR2: SGHAT, FQNNGV. CDR3 sequence: CASSRRLAGGEETQYF. For the CDR3, the DNA is TGTGCCAGCAGCCGGCGACTAGCGGGAGGAGAAGAGACCCAGTACTTC.

The chain has TRBV28 and TRBJ1-1; 7 bases fit TRBD1. Losses at the gene ends were 8 bases for V and 4 bases for J; bases not matched to a gene: 16. Germline lookup yields CDR1 MDHEN and CDR2 SYDVKM. This CDR3 has 16 residues. CDR3: CASSTFLPGGLTEAFF. CDR3 bases: TGTGCCAGCTCGACCTTTTTGCCAGGGGGACTCACTGAAGCTTTCTTT.

CDR3 sequence (DNA): TGTGCCAGTAGTATAGAGGGGTTTGGGGGAGCCTACGAGCAGTACTTC. Its protein product is CASSIEGFGGAYEQYF. The J gene is TRBJ2-7, the V gene TRBV19; tentatively, D is TRBD1 or TRBD2 (5 bases each). The CDR3 is made up of 16 amino acids. Germline-derived CDR1 and CDR2 are LNHDA and SQIVND (reference sequence). V was shortened by 0 bases and J by 2 bases, with 14 bases between the two germline ends.

The chain has TRBV2 and TRBJ2-7, with D possibly being TRBD2 (7 bases). The CDR3 consists of 14 residues. Trimming shortened V by 10 bases and J by 5 bases, and 21 bases separated the two germline ends. Germline-derived CDR1 and CDR2 are SNHLY and FYNNEI. CDR3: CAIRVGGAGDEQYF. The CDR3 nucleotides read TGTGCCATCCGAGTGGGGGGGGCAGGGGACGAGCAGTACTTC.

The V and J genes are TRBV5-1 and TRBJ1-1, with 9 positions matching TRBD1. In germline, CDR1 is SGHRS, CDR2 YFSETQ. The trim removed 4 bases at V and 4 bases at J, leaving 5 bases unmatched. The CDR3 has 14 amino acids. This CDR3 reads CASSVTGGGTEAFF. As DNA, the CDR3 is TGCGCCAGCAGCGTGACAGGGGGTGGCACTGAAGCTTTCTTT.

The chain combines TRBV4-1 with TRBJ2-1; D is unresolved. Deletions cut 1 base from V and 9 bases from J, with 4 bases between. The CDR3 consists of 11 residues. Germline V lookup: CDR1 MGHRA, CDR2 YSYEKL. CDR3 sequence: CASSQVAEQFF. The CDR3 DNA follows: TGCGCCAGCAGCCAAGTCGCTGAGCAGTTCTTC.

The chain employs TRBV28 and TRBJ2-7, with D possibly matching TRBD1 (5 bases). V lost 6 bases and J 2 bases, leaving 14 bases between the germline ends. This CDR3 spans 14 amino acids. The germline CDR1 and CDR2 sequences are MDHEN and SYDVKM. This chain's CDR3 is CASRGEPQPYEQYF. CDR3 sequence (DNA): TGTGCCAGCAGAGGGGAACCCCAGCCCTACGAGCAGTACTTC.

The J gene is TRBJ1-2, the V gene TRBV6-1, with TRBD1 identical over 8 bases. V gave up 8 bases and J gave up 5 bases; unmatched junction bases: 13. Germline values: CDR1 MNHNS, CDR2 SASEGT. CDR3 size: 15 residues. CDR3 in DNA: TGTGCCAGCGCCCCCGTCGGACAGGGCCTTTATGGCTACACCTTC. Its translation: CASAPVGQGLYGYTF.

The rearrangement uses TRBV7-6 and TRBJ2-1, with D possibly called TRBD1 or TRBD2 (5 bases each). The CDR3 contains 14 residues. The germline V and J ends were trimmed by 4 bases and 0 bases, with 7 bases remaining between them. The germline CDR1 and CDR2 sequences are SGHVS and FNYEAQ. The CDR3 DNA reads TGTGCCAGCAGCTGGGGGAGCTCCTACAATGAGCAGTTCTTC. It encodes CASSWGSSYNEQFF.

V and J are TRBV4-1 and TRBJ1-4; D unresolved. Germline-derived CDR1 and CDR2 are MGHRA and YSYEKL. Trimming pared 7 bases from V and 5 bases from J, leaving 23 bases between. The CDR3 extends over 17 amino acids. CDR3 coding DNA: TGCGCCAGCACAAAAATCGGGCCGGTACTCCAGAATGAAAAACTGTTTTTT. It specifies CASTKIGPVLQNEKLFF.

The rearrangement links TRBV7-9 to TRBJ2-2; D is perhaps TRBD1 (5 bases). Germline CDR1 reads SEHNR; CDR2 reads FQNEAQ (reference sequence). The CDR3 consists of 14 residues. V dropped 3 bases and J dropped 5 bases, with 10 bases sitting between them. CDR3 protein: CASSFQSGTGELFF. CDR3 bases: TGTGCCAGCAGCTTCCAATCAGGGACCGGGGAGCTGTTTTTT.

V and J are TRBV6-1 and TRBJ2-1, with a weak D call TRBD1 (5 bases). CDR1 and CDR2 from the germline V gene are MNHNS and SASEGT. Between the trimmed V and J ends, which lost 4 bases and 0 bases, there was a span of 13 bases. This CDR3 is built from 16 residues. This chain's CDR3 is CASSGEAGYSYNEQFF. In DNA form, the CDR3 reads TGTGCCAGCAGTGGAGAGGCAGGGTACTCCTACAATGAGCAGTTCTTC.

The chain joins TRBV11-3 to TRBJ1-1, with a tentative D call TRBD1 (5 bases). There are 13 residues in the CDR3. Germline values: CDR1 SGHNT, CDR2 YENEEA. V was trimmed by 5 bases and J by 2 bases, leaving 9 bases between them. This CDR3 reads CASSNDRNTEAFF. In DNA, the CDR3 is TGTGCCAGCAGCAACGACAGAAACACTGAAGCTTTCTTT.

This sequence joins TRBV10-1 and TRBJ1-1; D unclear. V shed 5 bases and J shed 5 bases, with 12 bases lying between them. CDR1 and CDR2 (germline): WNHNN, SYGVQD (reference sequence). This CDR3 contains 13 residues. CDR3 bases: TGCGCCAGCAGTAGGGAGGAGTGGACTGAAGCTTTCTTT. It codes for CASSREEWTEAFF.

This chain connects TRBV28 to TRBJ1-4, with TRBD1 as a possible D gene (6 bases). Trimming pared 3 bases from V and 7 bases from J, leaving 18 bases between. The CDR3 covers 16 residues. Per the germline V gene, CDR1 is MDHEN and CDR2 is SYDVKM. The CDR3 is CASSLGGAGDGEKLFF. Here the CDR3 DNA reads TGTGCCAGCAGTTTGGGGGGTGCAGGGGATGGTGAAAAACTGTTTTTT.

Note on this clone: This specimen includes other DNA sequences encoding the same CDR3. V is TRBV18 and J is TRBJ2-2, with D possibly being TRBD1 (7 bases). Germline CDR1 reads KGHSH; CDR2 reads LQKENI. Trimming stripped 3 bases from V and 5 bases from J, with 13 bases between. The CDR3 sequence is 15 residues long. This CDR3 reads CASSPPQGGTGELFF. As DNA, the CDR3 is TGTGCCAGCTCACCTCCCCAGGGGGGAACCGGGGAGCTGTTTTTT. Full variable domain (outside the CDR3, taken from reference TRBV18 and TRBJ2-2): NAGVMQNPRHLVRRRGQEARLRCSPMKGHSHVYWYRQLPEEGLKFMVYLQKENIIDESGMPKERFSAEFPKEGPSILRIQQVVRGDSAAYFCASSPPQGGTGELFFGEGSRLTVL.

Only one count was recorded for this clone. The chain recombines TRBV28 with TRBJ2-7; D remains unclear. The CDR3 sequence is 13 residues long. Germline assignment: CDR1 MDHEN and CDR2 SYDVKM. With 6 bases removed from V and 3 bases from J, the gap between germline ends came to 12 bases. CDR3 region: CASRVDGDYEQYF. In DNA form, the CDR3 reads TGTGCCAGCAGAGTAGACGGAGACTACGAGCAGTACTTC.

This rearrangement joins TRBV5-1 to TRBJ2-4; D unclear. Deletions cut 4 bases from V and 14 bases from J, with 19 bases between. CDR1 and CDR2 from the germline V gene are SGHRS and YFSETQ. This CDR3 is built from 13 residues. This CDR3 reads CASSPQPETVKYF. For the CDR3, the DNA is TGCGCCAGCAGCCCCCAGCCTGAGACTGTGAAGTACTTC.

The rearrangement joins TRBV9 to TRBJ2-5; TRBD1 aligns across 9 bases. Germline V lookup: CDR1 SGDLS, CDR2 YYNGEE. The CDR3 extends over 16 amino acids. Unmatched junction bases numbered 11, after V lost 4 bases and J lost 4 bases. CDR3 DNA sequence: TGTGCCAGCAGCACCGGGACAGGGTTCCTGGGAGAGACCCAGTACTTC. It translates to CASSTGTGFLGETQYF.

The CDR3 DNA follows: TGTGCCAGCAGTGAAGGGGGGAACACAGATACGCAGTATTTT. Encoded protein: CASSEGGNTDTQYF. This chain connects TRBV2 to TRBJ2-3, with D perhaps given as TRBD1 or TRBD2 (5 bases each). Trimming pared 1 base from V and 2 bases from J, leaving 7 bases between. The CDR3 spans 14 residues. CDR1 is SNHLY, CDR2 FYNNEI, per germline.